These 17 T cell receptor beta chains share one sample of origin, sequenced in a study of cytomegalovirus exposure and HLA in healthy donors. In the PCR, 60 Vbeta and 13 Jbeta primers were used. The table came from immunoSEQ multiplex PCR; TCRdb's copy has only in-frame clones and leaves some out. This table holds 95,000 to 150,000 clones, 60% to 85% found once. Sequences were obtained from PBMCs. Receptors originate from a middle-aged woman in good health and CMV-seropositive.

The chain uses TRBV6-5 and TRBJ1-5, with TRBD1 identical over 10 bases. With 5 bases clipped from V and 4 bases from J, the junction kept 2 bases outside the gene matches. Germline CDR1 is MNHEY and CDR2 is SVGAGI. CDR3 length: 14 amino acids. In DNA form, the CDR3 reads TGTGCCAGCAGTCGGGACAGGGGAAATCAGCCCCAGCATTTT. It encodes CASSRDRGNQPQHF.

The chain's CDR3 is CASSFGQGPVFGYTF. CDR3 in DNA: TGTGCCAGCAGTTTTGGACAGGGCCCCGTGTTTGGCTACACCTTC. This chain uses TRBV6-5 with TRBJ1-2, with 8 positions matching TRBD1. The CDR3 is made up of 15 amino acids. Germline assignment: CDR1 MNHEY and CDR2 SVGAGI. The V gene end was trimmed by 4 bases and the J gene end by 7 bases; junction bases not matched to a gene: 11.

The chain joins TRBV5-6 to TRBJ2-7; 8 bases are shared with TRBD1. V shed 2 bases and J 6 bases; nucleotides not matched to a gene: 7. Germline V lookup: CDR1 SGHDT, CDR2 YYEEEE. The CDR3 spans 14 residues. The DNA for the CDR3 is TGTGCCAGCAGCTTTTATAGGACAGGGTCCGAGCAGTACTTC. This encodes CASSFYRTGSEQYF.

The chain uses TRBV5-5 and TRBJ2-1, with 10 bases identical to TRBD2. Germline lookup yields CDR1 SGHKS and CDR2 YYEKEE (reference sequence). The V segment lost 0 bases and the J segment 8 bases; nucleotides outside the gene matches: 5. This CDR3 contains 15 residues. The CDR3: CASSLAGLARHEQFF. Written as DNA, the CDR3 is TGTGCCAGCAGCTTGGCGGGACTAGCGAGACATGAGCAGTTCTTC.

This clone was found once. J is TRBJ2-2 and V is TRBV10-3; D possibly corresponds to TRBD1 (5 bases). The CDR3 runs 13 residues. From germline, CDR1 is ENHRY and CDR2 SYGVKD. Trimming removed 4 bases at V and 4 bases at J, with 7 bases between. CDR3 DNA: TGTGCCATCAGTGGGACAACCACCGGGGAGCTGTTTTTT. Translated: CAISGTTTGELFF.

The gene calls are TRBV7-6 and TRBJ2-7, with a possible D match to TRBD2 (5 bases). Germline CDR1 is SGHVS and CDR2 is FNYEAQ. The CDR3 extends over 17 amino acids. V lost 4 bases to trimming and J lost 3 bases, with 22 bases between them. CDR3 residues: CASSSNHLDSRYYEQYF. In DNA form, the CDR3 reads TGTGCCAGCAGCTCAAACCACTTGGACTCAAGATACTACGAGCAGTACTTC.

The chain recombines TRBV15 with TRBJ2-1; TRBD1 matches 8 bases. J gave up 8 bases and V 0 bases, and 3 bases lay outside the gene matches. The germline V gene encodes CDR1 LNHNV and CDR2 YYDKDF (reference sequence). The CDR3 totals 14 residues. Here the CDR3 DNA reads TGTGCCACCAGCAGAGACAGGGGGCTATATGAGCAGTTCTTC. It specifies CATSRDRGLYEQFF. Complete variable domain (other parts from reference TRBV15 and TRBJ2-1): DAMVIQNPRYQVTQFGKPVTLSCSQTLNHNVMYWYQQKSSQAPKLLFHYYDKDFNNEADTPDNFQSRRPNTSFCFLDIRSPGLGDTAMYLCATSRDRGLYEQFFGPGTRLTVL.

This chain joins TRBV6-1 and TRBJ2-7, with D tentatively TRBD1 (6 bases). CDR1 and CDR2 (germline): MNHNS, SASEGT. Trimming cost V 7 bases and J 9 bases, with 19 bases left between them. CDR3 length: 13 amino acids. This chain's CDR3 is CASNLQGIYGQYF. The DNA for the CDR3 is TGTGCCAGCAATCTACAGGGTATCTATGGGCAGTACTTC.

There are a few counts of this clone. The chain couples TRBV7-8 to TRBJ2-7; D possibly corresponds to TRBD2 (6 bases). The ends were cut back, 5 bases at V and 8 bases at J, with 16 bases in the middle. Germline lookup yields CDR1 SGHVS and CDR2 FQNEAQ. This CDR3 has 13 residues. This CDR3 reads CASSDTSRDKQYF. CDR3 sequence (DNA): TGTGCCAGCAGCGACACTAGCCGTGATAAGCAGTACTTC. Looking up the rest from reference TRBV7-8 and TRBJ2-7 gives the full variable domain: GAGVSQSPRYKVAKRGQDVALRCDPISGHVSLFWYQQALGQGPEFLTYFQNEAQLDKSGLPSDRFFAERPEGSVSTLKIQRTQQEDSAVYLCASSDTSRDKQYFGPGTRLTVT.

The chain recombines TRBV7-2 with TRBJ2-2; TRBD2 is a possible D gene (7 bases). V lost 5 bases, J lost 4 bases, and 14 bases lay in between. The V gene's germline CDR1 is SGHTA and CDR2 FQGNSA. CDR3 size: 15 residues. As DNA, the CDR3 is TGTGCCAGCAGCCCCCGGAGGGGGGGCACCGGGGAGCTGTTTTTT. Its protein is CASSPRRGGTGELFF.

The chain combines TRBV4-1 with TRBJ2-5; TRBD2 agrees at 13 bases. V gave up 6 bases and J gave up 4 bases; unmatched junction bases: 8. This CDR3 has 16 amino acids. Germline V gene sequence: CDR1 MGHRA, CDR2 YSYEKL. The CDR3: CASRRTSGRSGETQYF. CDR3 nucleotide sequence: TGCGCCAGCAGGAGGACTAGCGGGAGATCGGGAGAGACCCAGTACTTC.

This chain joins TRBV30 and TRBJ2-1, with D perhaps TRBD1 (6 bases). Germline CDR1 GTSNPN, CDR2 SVGIG (reference sequence). V lost 5 bases to trimming and J lost 7 bases, with 18 bases between them. The CDR3 runs to 14 residues. The CDR3 is CAWVRASRGNEQFF. For the CDR3, the DNA is TGTGCCTGGGTGAGGGCTAGCAGGGGAAATGAGCAGTTCTTC.

The V and J genes are TRBV6-5 and TRBJ1-3, with 10 positions matching TRBD1. Per germline, CDR1 MNHEY and CDR2 SVGAGI. The CDR3 contains 16 residues. J gave up 4 bases and V 4 bases, and 7 bases lay outside the gene matches. The CDR3 spells CASSSPDRGIGNTIYF. The CDR3 bases are TGTGCCAGCAGTTCCCCGGACAGGGGGATAGGAAACACCATATATTTT.

The V call is TRBV6-5, the J call TRBJ1-4, with 7 bases lining up with TRBD1. The CDR3 sequence is 15 residues long. Germline-derived CDR1 and CDR2 are MNHEY and SVGAGI. V lost 4 bases and J lost 4; bases outside the gene matches: 6. CDR3 loop: CASSSDRERNEKLFF. DNA of the CDR3: TGTGCCAGCAGTTCCGACAGGGAACGTAATGAAAAACTGTTTTTT.

This sequence joins TRBV5-4 and TRBJ2-1; a possible D gene is TRBD1 (6 bases). V was trimmed by 3 bases and J by 5 bases, leaving 9 bases between them. The germline gives CDR1 SGHNT, CDR2 YYREEE (reference sequence). This CDR3 is 13 amino acids long. The CDR3 loop reads CASSSGTNNEQFF. For the CDR3, the DNA is TGTGCCAGCAGCTCCGGGACAAACAATGAGCAGTTCTTC.

The genes are TRBV18 and TRBJ2-7; TRBD1 agrees at 10 bases. This CDR3 has 15 amino acids. Germline V gives CDR1 KGHSH, CDR2 LQKENI. The V segment lost 4 bases and the J segment 4 bases; nucleotides outside the gene matches: 7. The CDR3 region has the DNA TGTGCCAGCTCACAGGAGACAGGGGGCGGTTACGAGCAGTACTTC. It encodes CASSQETGGGYEQYF.

This clone came up a few times. This chain connects TRBV6-5 to TRBJ1-6, with TRBD1 matching 7 bases. With V trimmed by 5 bases and J by 13 bases, 11 bases remained unmatched. The CDR3 length is 14 residues. CDR1 is MNHEY and CDR2 is SVGAGI in the germline V gene. The CDR3 is CASSGTVYRAPLHF. CDR3 coding DNA: TGTGCCAGCAGTGGGACAGTCTATCGGGCCCCCCTCCACTTT.